Following are 14 T cell receptor beta chains from one sample sequenced in a study of OX40 agonist ivuxolimab in advanced cancers. TCRdb's copy holds only in-frame clones and misses some; the assay was immunoSEQ multiplex PCR. The table has 65,000 to 75,000 clones, 80% to 90% seen once. The sample was CD4+ or CD8+ T cells sorted from blood, taken in a trial of the OX40 agonist ivuxolimab. The receptors stem from an adult with an advanced solid tumor such as melanoma, head and neck, liver or kidney cancer.

The chain carries TRBV18 and TRBJ2-7; 8 positions match TRBD1. Germline-derived CDR1 and CDR2 are KGHSH and LQKENI. Unmatched junction bases numbered 8, after V lost 0 bases and J lost 4 bases. This CDR3 spans 16 amino acids. CDR3 sequence: CASSPPFAGGKYEQYF. As DNA, the CDR3 is TGTGCCAGCTCACCACCGTTCGCAGGGGGCAAGTACGAGCAGTACTTC. Variable domain in full (rest from reference TRBV18 and TRBJ2-7): NAGVMQNPRHLVRRRGQEARLRCSPMKGHSHVYWYRQLPEEGLKFMVYLQKENIIDESGMPKERFSAEFPKEGPSILRIQQVVRGDSAAYFCASSPPFAGGKYEQYFGPGTRLTVT.

This sequence joins TRBV4-3 and TRBJ2-3; 8 bases are a match to TRBD1. CDR1 LGHNA and CDR2 YSLEER come from the germline V gene. Unmatched junction bases numbered 6, after V lost 1 base and J lost 9 bases. This CDR3 spans 14 amino acids. DNA of the CDR3: TGCGCCAGCAGCCAAGTTGCGGACAGGGAAACGCAGTATTTT. This codes for CASSQVADRETQYF.

This clone was seen a handful of times. The chain joins TRBV19 to TRBJ2-2; the match to TRBD1 covers 8 bases. The CDR3 contains 16 residues. Germline trimming cut 0 bases from V and 7 bases from J; bases unmatched to any gene: 7. Germline V gives CDR1 LNHDA, CDR2 SQIVND (reference sequence). For the CDR3, the DNA is TGTGCCAGTAGTATAGATGGACAGGGCTTGGTCGGGGAGCTGTTTTTT. It translates to CASSIDGQGLVGELFF.

The chain recombines TRBV18 with TRBJ2-5, with TRBD1 as a possible D gene (6 bases). CDR3 length equals 16 residues. Trimming shortened V by 6 bases and J by 2 bases, and 19 bases separated the two germline ends. In germline, CDR1 is KGHSH, CDR2 LQKENI. In DNA form, the CDR3 reads TGTGCCAGCTCCCCCTCCCACAGGGAACTTCAAGAGACCCAGTACTTC. Translating gives CASSPSHRELQETQYF. Complete variable domain (other parts from reference TRBV18 and TRBJ2-5): NAGVMQNPRHLVRRRGQEARLRCSPMKGHSHVYWYRQLPEEGLKFMVYLQKENIIDESGMPKERFSAEFPKEGPSILRIQQVVRGDSAAYFCASSPSHRELQETQYFGPGTRLLVL.

The J gene is TRBJ1-1, the V gene TRBV14; the D is unclear. V gave up 0 bases and J gave up 8 bases, with 10 bases separating them. CDR1 SGHDN and CDR2 FVKESK come from the germline V gene. This CDR3 is 13 amino acids long. The CDR3 sequence: CASSQDFFTEAFF. The CDR3, as DNA: TGTGCCAGCAGCCAAGATTTTTTCACAGAAGCTTTCTTT.

The genes are TRBV7-2 and TRBJ2-2, with a possible D match to TRBD1 (5 bases). Trimming shortened V by 3 bases and J by 5 bases, and 16 bases separated the two germline ends. Germline loops: CDR1 SGHTA, CDR2 FQGNSA. The CDR3 extends over 16 amino acids. The CDR3 bases are TGTGCCAGCAGCTTGCGTTATCAGGGTAGTACCGGGGAGCTGTTTTTT. Translating it yields CASSLRYQGSTGELFF.

The chain employs TRBV25-1 and TRBJ1-1, with a tentative D call TRBD1 (6 bases). Germline V CDR1 and CDR2: MGHDK, SYGVNS. The V and J ends lost 2 bases and 4 bases respectively, with 11 bases between them. The CDR3 consists of 14 residues. The CDR3 sequence: CASSEGGKVTEAFF. CDR3 DNA sequence: TGTGCCAGCAGTGAAGGGGGCAAGGTCACTGAAGCTTTCTTT.

This chain connects TRBV7-9 to TRBJ2-5; perhaps TRBD2 as D (6 bases). CDR3 length: 15 residues. Germline CDR1 is SEHNR and CDR2 is FQNEAQ (reference sequence). V lost 5 bases and J lost 3, with 16 bases in between. Here the CDR3 reads CASSRLLAEEETQYF. CDR3 sequence (DNA): TGTGCCAGCAGCCGCCTCTTAGCGGAAGAAGAGACCCAGTACTTC. Supplemented by reference TRBV7-9 and TRBJ2-5, the full variable domain reads DTGVSQNPRHKITKRGQNVTFRCDPISEHNRLYWYRQTLGQGPEFLTYFQNEAQLEKSRLLSDRFSAERPKGSFSTLEIQRTEQGDSAMYLCASSRLLAEEETQYFGPGTRLLVL.

This chain links TRBV7-2 with TRBJ2-5; 7 bases map to TRBD2. J was trimmed by 0 bases and V by 3 bases; bases with no gene match: 1. This CDR3 has 14 residues. CDR1 SGHTA and CDR2 FQGNSA come from the germline V gene. CDR3 in DNA: TGTGCCAGCAGCTTCGGGGGGTACCAAGAGACCCAGTACTTC. It yields the protein CASSFGGYQETQYF.

The rearrangement links TRBV28 to TRBJ2-5, with 10 bases identical to TRBD1. This CDR3 is built from 15 residues. Losses at the gene ends were 5 bases for V and 3 bases for J; bases not matched to a gene: 6. Germline V gene sequence: CDR1 MDHEN, CDR2 SYDVKM. The CDR3 region has the DNA TGTGCCAGCAGTCGGACCGGGACAGGGGAAGAGACCCAGTACTTC. This encodes CASSRTGTGEETQYF.

The J gene is TRBJ2-7, the V gene TRBV4-2, with 7 bases aligning to TRBD1. The CDR3 sequence is 16 residues long. Germline-derived CDR1 and CDR2 are LGHNA and YNFKEQ. Losses at the gene ends were 5 bases for V and 4 bases for J; bases not matched to a gene: 14. In DNA, the CDR3 is TGTGCCAGCAGCGCCGAACCGGGACAGTGGATGTACGAGCAGTACTTC. Amino acids: CASSAEPGQWMYEQYF.

A few counts support this clone. A read error may produce the germline difference seen at one junction end. The gene calls are TRBV6-6 and TRBJ2-7, with D perhaps matching TRBD1 (7 bases). Per germline, CDR1 MNHNY and CDR2 SVGAGI (reference sequence). The CDR3 has 15 residues. The DNA for the CDR3 is TGTGCCAGCAGTAACTCCTACAGGGGACTCGGCGAGCAGTACTTC. It translates to CASSNSYRGLGEQYF.

This sequence joins TRBV4-2 and TRBJ2-7, with D possibly TRBD1 on 6 matching bases. CDR1 and CDR2 from the germline V gene are LGHNA and YNFKEQ. The CDR3 runs 16 residues. Deletions cut 4 bases from V and 5 bases from J, with 21 bases between. The CDR3 protein is CASSPSGTGSANEQYF. In DNA, the CDR3 is TGTGCCAGCAGCCCTTCTGGAACAGGGTCTGCAAACGAGCAGTACTTC.

V usage is TRBV21-1 and J usage is TRBJ1-5; the table's D gene call, TRBD1, was not cross checked with the DNA. TRBV21-1 is a recognized pseudogene. The CDR3 sequence is 18 residues long. The CDR3: CASSKDFRARHGNQPQHF. CDR3 bases: TGTGCCAGCAGCAAAGATTTCAGGGCTAGGCATGGCAATCAGCCCCAGCATTTT.